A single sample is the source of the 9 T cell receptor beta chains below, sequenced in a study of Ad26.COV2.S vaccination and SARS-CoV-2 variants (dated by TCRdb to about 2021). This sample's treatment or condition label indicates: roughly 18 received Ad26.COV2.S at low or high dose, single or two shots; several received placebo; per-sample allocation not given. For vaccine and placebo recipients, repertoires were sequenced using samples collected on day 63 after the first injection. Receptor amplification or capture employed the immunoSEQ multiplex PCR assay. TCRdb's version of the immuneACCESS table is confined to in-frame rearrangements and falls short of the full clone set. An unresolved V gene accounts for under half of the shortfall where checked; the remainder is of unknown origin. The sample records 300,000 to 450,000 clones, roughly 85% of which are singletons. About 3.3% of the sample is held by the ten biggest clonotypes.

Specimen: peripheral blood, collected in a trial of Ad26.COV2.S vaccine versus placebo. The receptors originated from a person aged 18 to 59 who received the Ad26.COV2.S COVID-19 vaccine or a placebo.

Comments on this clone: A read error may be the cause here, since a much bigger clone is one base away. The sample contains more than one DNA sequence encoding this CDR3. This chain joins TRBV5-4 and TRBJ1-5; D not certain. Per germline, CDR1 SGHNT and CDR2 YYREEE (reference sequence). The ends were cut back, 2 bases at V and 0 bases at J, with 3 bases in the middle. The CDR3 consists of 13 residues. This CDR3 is CASSLDSNQPQHF. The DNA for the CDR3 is TGTGCCAGCAGCTTAGATAGCAATCAGCCCCAGCATTTT.

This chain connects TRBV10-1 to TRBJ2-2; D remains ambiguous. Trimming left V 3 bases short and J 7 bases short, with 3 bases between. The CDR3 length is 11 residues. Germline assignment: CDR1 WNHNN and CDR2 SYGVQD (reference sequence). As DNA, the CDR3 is TGCGCCAGCAGTGAAGGCGGGGAGCTGTTTTTT. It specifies CASSEGGELFF.

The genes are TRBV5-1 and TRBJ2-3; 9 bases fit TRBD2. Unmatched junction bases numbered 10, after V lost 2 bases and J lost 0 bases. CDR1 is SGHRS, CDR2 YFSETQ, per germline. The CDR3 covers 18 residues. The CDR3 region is CASSFLPLLAGSTDTQYF. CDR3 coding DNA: TGCGCCAGCAGCTTCCTACCCTTGCTAGCGGGGAGCACAGATACGCAGTATTTT.

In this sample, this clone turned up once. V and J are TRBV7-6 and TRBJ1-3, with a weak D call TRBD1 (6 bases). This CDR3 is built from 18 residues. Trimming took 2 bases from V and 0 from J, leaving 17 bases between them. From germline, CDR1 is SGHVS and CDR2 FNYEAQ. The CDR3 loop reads CASSLRQVQGNSGNTIYF. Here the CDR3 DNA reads TGTGCCAGCAGCTTAAGACAGGTCCAGGGAAACTCTGGAAACACCATATATTTT.

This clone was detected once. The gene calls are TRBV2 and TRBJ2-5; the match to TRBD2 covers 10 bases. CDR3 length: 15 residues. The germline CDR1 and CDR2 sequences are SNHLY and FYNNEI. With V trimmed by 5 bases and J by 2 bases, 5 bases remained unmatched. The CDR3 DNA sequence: TGTGCCAGCAGTCCTAGCGGGAGTGGGCAAGAGACCCAGTACTTC. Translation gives CASSPSGSGQETQYF.

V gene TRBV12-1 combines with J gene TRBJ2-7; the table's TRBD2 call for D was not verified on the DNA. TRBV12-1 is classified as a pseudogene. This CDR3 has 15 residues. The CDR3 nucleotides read TGTGCCAGCAGCTTTGGCAGGGAGGCTGCCTACGAGCAGTACTTC. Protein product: CASSFGREAAYEQYF.

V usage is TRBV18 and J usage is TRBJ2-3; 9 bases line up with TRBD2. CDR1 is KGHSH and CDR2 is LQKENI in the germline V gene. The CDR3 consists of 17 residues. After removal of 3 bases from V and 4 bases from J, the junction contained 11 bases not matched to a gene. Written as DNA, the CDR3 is TGTGCCAGCTCACCTCTGGCTAGCGGGAAAGTGGCAGATACGCAGTATTTT. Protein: CASSPLASGKVADTQYF. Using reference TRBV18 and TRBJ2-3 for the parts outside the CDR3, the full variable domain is NAGVMQNPRHLVRRRGQEARLRCSPMKGHSHVYWYRQLPEEGLKFMVYLQKENIIDESGMPKERFSAEFPKEGPSILRIQQVVRGDSAAYFCASSPLASGKVADTQYFGPGTRLTVL.

Here the CDR3 reads CASSLGTGLTGELFF. In DNA, the CDR3 is TGTGCCAGCAGCCTCGGGACAGGGCTTACCGGGGAGCTGTTTTTT. The chain combines TRBV3-1 (or the pseudogene TRBV3-2) with TRBJ2-2; 9 bases agree with TRBD1. Trimming cost V 4 bases and J 5 bases; bases outside gene matches: 5. CDR1 and CDR2 (germline): LGHDT, YNNKEL (reference sequence). The CDR3 covers 15 residues.

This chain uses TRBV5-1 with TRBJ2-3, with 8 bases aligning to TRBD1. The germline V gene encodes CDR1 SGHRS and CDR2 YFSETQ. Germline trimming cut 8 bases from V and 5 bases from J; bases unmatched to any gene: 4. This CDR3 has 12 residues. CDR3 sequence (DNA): TGCGCCAGTACAGGGGGGCTAGATACGCAGTATTTT. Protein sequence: CASTGGLDTQYF.